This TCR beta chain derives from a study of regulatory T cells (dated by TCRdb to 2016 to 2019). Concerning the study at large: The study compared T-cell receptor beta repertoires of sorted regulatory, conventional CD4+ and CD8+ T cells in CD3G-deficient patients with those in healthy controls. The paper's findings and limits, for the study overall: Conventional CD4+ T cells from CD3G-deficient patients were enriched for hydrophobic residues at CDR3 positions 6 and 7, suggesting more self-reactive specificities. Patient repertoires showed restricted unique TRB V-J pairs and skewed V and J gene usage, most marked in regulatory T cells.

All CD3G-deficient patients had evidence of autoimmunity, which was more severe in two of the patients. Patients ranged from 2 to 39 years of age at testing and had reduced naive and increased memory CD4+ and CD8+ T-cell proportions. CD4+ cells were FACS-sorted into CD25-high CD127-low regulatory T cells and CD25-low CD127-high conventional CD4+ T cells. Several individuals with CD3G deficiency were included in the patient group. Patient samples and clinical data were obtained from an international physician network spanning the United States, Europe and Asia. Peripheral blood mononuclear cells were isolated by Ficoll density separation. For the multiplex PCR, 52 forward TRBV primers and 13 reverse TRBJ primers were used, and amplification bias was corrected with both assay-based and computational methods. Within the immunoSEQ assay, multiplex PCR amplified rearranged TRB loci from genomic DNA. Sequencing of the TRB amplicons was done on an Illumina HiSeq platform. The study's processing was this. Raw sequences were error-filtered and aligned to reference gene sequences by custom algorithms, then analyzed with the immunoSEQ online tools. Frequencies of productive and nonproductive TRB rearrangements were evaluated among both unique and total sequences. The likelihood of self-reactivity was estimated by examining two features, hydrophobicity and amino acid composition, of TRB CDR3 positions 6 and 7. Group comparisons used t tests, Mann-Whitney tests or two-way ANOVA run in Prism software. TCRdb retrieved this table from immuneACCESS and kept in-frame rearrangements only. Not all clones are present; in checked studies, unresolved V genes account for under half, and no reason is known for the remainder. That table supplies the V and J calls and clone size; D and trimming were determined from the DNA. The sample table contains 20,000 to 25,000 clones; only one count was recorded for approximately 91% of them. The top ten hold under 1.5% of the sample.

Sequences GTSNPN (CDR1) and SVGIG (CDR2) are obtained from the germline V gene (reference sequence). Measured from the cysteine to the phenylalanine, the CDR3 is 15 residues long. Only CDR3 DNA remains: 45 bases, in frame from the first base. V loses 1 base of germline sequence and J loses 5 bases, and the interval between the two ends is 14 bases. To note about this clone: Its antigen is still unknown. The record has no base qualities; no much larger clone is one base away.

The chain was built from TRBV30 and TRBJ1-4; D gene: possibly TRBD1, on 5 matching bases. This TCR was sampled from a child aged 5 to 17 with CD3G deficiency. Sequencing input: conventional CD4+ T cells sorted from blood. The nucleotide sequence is TGTGCCTGGAGTGCGCACCGGGACCTCAATGAAAAACTGTTTTTT. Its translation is CAWSAHRDLNEKLFF.